This T cell receptor beta chain was found in a study of human T cells and chemical hapten exposure. Germline loops: CDR1 DFQATT, CDR2 SNEGSKA (reference sequence). Between the trimmed V and J ends, which lost 0 bases and 4 bases, there was a span of 7 bases. This CDR3 contains 12 residues. Stated time point: pre-sensitization, week 0. Specified treatment: therapeutic diphenylcyclopropenone sensitization with weekly scalp DPC. TCRdb processed the RACE reads anew with MiXCR; each CDR3 protein has one entry. This table holds under 400,000 distinct CDR3 sequences, 5.1% found once. The sequence was collected from a woman aged 45 to 65 with alopecia areata. Some clones in this sample may be carry-over from other donors' samples. Sample: whole blood, taken in connection with sensitization to the hapten diphenylcyclopropenone (DPC). The genes are TRBV20-1 and TRBJ2-7, with D possibly being TRBD1 or TRBD2 (5 bases each). CDR3 in amino acids: CSARDGGYEQYF. CDR3 bases: TGCAGTGCTAGAGATGGGGGATACGAGCAGTACTTC.